The rows below give T cell receptor beta chains drawn from one sample of a study of OX40 agonist ivuxolimab in advanced cancers. Using immunoSEQ multiplex PCR, the repertoire was profiled, and TCRdb retains in-frame clones only, with some absent. The sample comprises tens of thousands of clones, approximately 87% of which are singletons, and about 1.8% rests with the top ten. The sample was CD4+ or CD8+ T cells sorted from blood, taken in a trial of the OX40 agonist ivuxolimab. These receptors originate from an adult with an advanced solid tumor such as melanoma, head and neck, liver or kidney cancer. Each CDR3 is given with its conserved first and last residue. D genes are given only for firm matches. Some rows have no size entry. The others give once, few or many, or a class for an expanded clone.

TRBJ2-1 | - | - | TRBV6-5 | TGTGCCACCGAAGGGCGATACAATGAGCAGTTCTTC | CATEGRYNEQFF
TRBJ1-4 | - | TRBD1 | TRBV6-1 | TGTGCCAGCAGTGAATTAGGGGGCCGTAATGAAAAACTGTTTTTT | CASSELGGRNEKLFF
TRBJ1-2 | once | - | TRBV5-5 | TGTGCCAGCAGCTTTTCAGGTCCCGATGGCTACACCTTC | CASSFSGPDGYTF
TRBJ2-6 | - | TRBD1 | TRBV28 | TGTGCCACCTGGACAGGGGGCTCTGGGGCCAACGTCCTGACTTTC | CATWTGGSGANVLTF
TRBJ2-7 | - | - | TRBV28 | TGTGCCAGCAGGCCAGGGTTCTCCTACGAGCAGTACTTC | CASRPGFSYEQYF
TRBJ2-5 | - | - | TRBV19 | TGTGCCAGTAGTAACTCCGGGCATGGAGAGACCCAGTACTTC | CASSNSGHGETQYF
TRBJ2-5 | - | - | TRBV6-5 | TGTGCCAGCAGTTACTCGTTCCGCCTTATAGGAGAGACCCAGTACTTC | CASSYSFRLIGETQYF
TRBJ2-1 | - | - | TRBV29-1 | TGCAGCGTTGAAAGCTACGGGACGGACGCCCTTCAGTTCTTC | CSVESYGTDALQFF
TRBJ2-3 | - | - | TRBV18 | TGTGCCAGCTCACCATTGGGCCCTGATAGCACAGATACGCAGTATTTT | CASSPLGPDSTDTQYF
TRBJ1-4 | once | - | TRBV14 | TGTGCCAGCAGCCAAGATTCGGGGAGAGTTAAAGAAAAACTGTTTTTT | CASSQDSGRVKEKLFF
TRBJ1-2 | - | - | TRBV21-1 | TGTGCCAGCAGCCCCCGGTCCAGGGCTGGTACCCACTATGGCTACACCTTC | CASSPRSRAGTHYGYTF
TRBJ1-5 | - | TRBD1 | TRBV19 | TGTGCCAGTAGTCAACCCGGGACAGGTAATCAGCCCCAGCATTTT | CASSQPGTGNQPQHF
TRBJ2-3 | - | TRBD2 | TRBV28 | TGTGCCAGCAGTCCACTAGCGGGGGGCGGGTATACAGATACGCAGTATTTT | CASSPLAGGGYTDTQYF
TRBJ2-2 | once | - | TRBV11-2 | TGTGCCAGCAGCTTAGACCAGGCGACCGGGGAGCTGTTTTTT | CASSLDQATGELFF
TRBJ2-5 | - | - | TRBV6-5 | TGTGCCAGCAGTTACTCGAAAGCGAGGGCGCGGGAGACCCAGTACTTC | CASSYSKARARETQYF
TRBJ2-2 | - | TRBD2 | TRBV4-1 | TGCGCCAGCAGCCAAGATTGGACTAGCGGGAGAGCTAACACCGGGGAGCTGTTTTTT | CASSQDWTSGRANTGELFF
TRBJ1-4 | few | - | TRBV19 | TGTGCCAGTACCAATTTGGGTGCAACTAATGAAAAACTGTTTTTT | CASTNLGATNEKLFF
TRBJ1-1 | - | - | TRBV28 | TGTGCCAGCACCCGAGACAGGCTGAACACTGAAGCTTTCTTT | CASTRDRLNTEAFF
TRBJ1-6 | - | TRBD1 | TRBV2 | TGTGCCAGCAGGGGACAGGGTTCGGGAGGTAATTCACCCCTCCACTTT | CASRGQGSGGNSPLHF
TRBJ1-1 | - | TRBD1 | TRBV11-2 | TGTGCCAGCAGCGCTTTTACAGGGGGCACTGAAGCTTTCTTT | CASSAFTGGTEAFF
TRBJ1-2 | - | - | TRBV6-1 | TGTGCCAGCAGCGCCGACAGCGGGGCTAGAGGCTACACCTTC | CASSADSGARGYTF
TRBJ2-3 | - | - | TRBV7-2 | TGTGCCAGCAGCTTAGACACAGATACGCAGTATTTT | CASSLDTDTQYF